In this sample, the clone carrying this T cell receptor (beta chain) turned up a few times. Its antigen is currently unknown. These data are taken from a study of T-cell reconstitution after alpha-beta-depleted transplantation in children. Overall study results and limits: A year had passed since transplant, and T-cell counts and diversity by then came mostly from newly produced T cells. Some patients owed their high day-60 TCRbeta diversity to surviving recipient T cells and thymic progenitors.

For TCRbeta, the library was prepared with unique molecular identifiers. Each CDR3 protein gets one entry after TCRdb re-called the PCR reads with MiXCR. The sample gives 800,000 to 1,000,000 distinct CDR3 sequences, 25% to 35% of which show up once; 25% to 35% is in the top ten. Trimming pared 2 bases from V and 4 bases from J, leaving 20 bases between. CDR3 length: 17 amino acids. Looked up from germline, CDR1 is SGDLS and CDR2 is YYNGEE. Specimen: PBMCs, mostly from graft donor cells, collected 360 days after TCRalphabeta/CD19-depleted stem cell transplant. The chain links TRBV9 to TRBJ2-3; a possible D gene is TRBD2 (6 bases). The origin of this receptor is a boy less than two years old who had a stem cell transplant for SCID, so the T cells may come from the graft donor. CDR3 sequence (DNA): TGTGCCAGCAGCGTCTTTGGGACTTCGGGGAGTGCAGATACGCAGTATTTT. It codes for CASSVFGTSGSADTQYF.